This TCR beta chain came from a study of shared clonotypes between healthy human individuals. Germline assignment: CDR1 SNHLY and CDR2 FYNNEI. The CDR3 contains 15 residues. Losses at the gene ends were 4 bases for V and 1 base for J; bases not matched to a gene: 2. As for this clone: Distinct nucleotide sequences in the sample also encode this CDR3.

Splitting of each subset's genomic DNA was done evenly across several immunoSEQ plates. Assay used: immunoSEQ multiplex PCR; TCRdb lists only in-frame clones, some missing. This table has roughly 1 million clones, roughly 80% appearing once. The receptor was derived from a man in his late teens or twenties in good health. Sequenced input: memory CD4+ T cells sorted from blood. The subset is: CD45RA-negative fraction. The J gene is TRBJ2-1, the V gene TRBV2, with 9 positions matching TRBD2. The CDR3 nucleotides read TGTGCCAGCAGTGGGAGCGGGGGGTCCTACAATGAGCAGTTCTTC. This translates into CASSGSGGSYNEQFF.